This TCR beta chain was recovered during a study of T cell repertoires in cytomegalovirus infection. The germline gives CDR1 SQVTM, CDR2 ANQGSEA. The CDR3 totals 15 residues. The V and J ends lost 4 bases and 0 bases, in that order; junction bases with no gene match: 6. Via MiXCR, TCRdb re-called the reads, giving one row per CDR3 protein. The table has around 240,000 distinct CDR3 sequences, 22% seen once. The sequence was obtained from a human donor in good health (CMV status not recorded). Some clones in this sample may be carry-over from other donors' samples. The source material was CD8+ T cells from PBMCs. V gene TRBV29-1 combines with J gene TRBJ1-3, with 7 bases matching TRBD1. The CDR3 DNA follows: TGCAGCGTTGCTACAGGGGCCTCCTCTGGAAACACCATATATTTT. It translates to CSVATGASSGNTIYF.